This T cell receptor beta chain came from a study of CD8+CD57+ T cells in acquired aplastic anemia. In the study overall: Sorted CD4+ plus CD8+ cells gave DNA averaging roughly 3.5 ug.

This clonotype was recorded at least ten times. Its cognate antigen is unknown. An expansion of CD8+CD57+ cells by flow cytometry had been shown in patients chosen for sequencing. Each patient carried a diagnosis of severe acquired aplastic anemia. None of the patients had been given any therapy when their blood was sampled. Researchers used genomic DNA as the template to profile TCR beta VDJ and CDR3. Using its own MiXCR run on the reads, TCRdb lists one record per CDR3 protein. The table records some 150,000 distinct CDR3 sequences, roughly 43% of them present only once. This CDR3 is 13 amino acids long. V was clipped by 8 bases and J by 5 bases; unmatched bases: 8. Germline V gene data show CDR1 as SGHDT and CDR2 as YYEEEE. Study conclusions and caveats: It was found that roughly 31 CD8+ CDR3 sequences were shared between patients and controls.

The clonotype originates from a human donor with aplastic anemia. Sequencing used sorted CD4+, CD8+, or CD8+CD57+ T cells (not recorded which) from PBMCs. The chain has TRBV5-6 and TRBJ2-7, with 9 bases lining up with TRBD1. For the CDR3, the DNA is TGTGCCAGTAAAGGGACAGGGTTGGACGAGCAGTACTTC. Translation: CASKGTGLDEQYF.